A selection of T cell receptor beta chains follows, all from one sample in a study of neoadjuvant anti-PD-1 for oral cavity cancer. Profiled with immunoSEQ multiplex PCR; TCRdb holds only in-frame clones, not every one. Of several thousand clones in the sample, roughly 71% were seen once. This specimen was PBMCs, taken after nivolumab (anti-PD-1) treatment. Source of these receptors: a person aged 35-79 years with oral cavity squamous cell carcinoma. CDR3s include the opening cysteine and the closing phenylalanine or tryptophan. The order of the fields is D gene, clone size, J gene, V gene, CDR3 DNA, CDR3 protein. D genes are given only for firm matches. Size is stated for part of the rows, as once, few or many counts, or as a class when the clone is expanded.

D gene: TRBD1; clone size: NA; J gene: TRBJ1-2; V gene: TRBV5-6; CDR3 DNA: TGTGCCAGCAGCGTCCAGGGGGTGAACTATGGCTACACCTTC; CDR3 protein: CASSVQGVNYGYTF
D gene: NA; clone size: few; J gene: TRBJ2-7; V gene: TRBV5-4; CDR3 DNA: TGTGCCAGCAGCTTTTTTCCCCTCTCGGGGGTGGCCGCCTACGAGCAGTACTTC; CDR3 protein: CASSFFPLSGVAAYEQYF
D gene: TRBD1; clone size: NA; J gene: TRBJ2-6; V gene: TRBV5-1; CDR3 DNA: TGCGCCAGCAGCTTGTTAGGGGGCTCGGCTCCCAACGTCCTGACTTTC; CDR3 protein: CASSLLGGSAPNVLTF
D gene: TRBD1; clone size: NA; J gene: TRBJ1-4; V gene: TRBV6-5; CDR3 DNA: TGTGCCAGCCGACAGGGAGAGCTAACTAATGAAAAACTGTTTTTT; CDR3 protein: CASRQGELTNEKLFF
D gene: NA; clone size: few; J gene: TRBJ1-2; V gene: TRBV25-1; CDR3 DNA: TGTGCCAGCAGTTTGGAAGGGGATCGCTACACCTTC; CDR3 protein: CASSLEGDRYTF
D gene: TRBD1; clone size: NA; J gene: TRBJ2-3; V gene: TRBV5-3; CDR3 DNA: TGTGCCAGAAGCTTGAAGGGGGCGATTCCCACAGATACGCAGTATTTT; CDR3 protein: CARSLKGAIPTDTQYF
D gene: NA; clone size: NA; J gene: TRBJ1-3; V gene: TRBV11-2; CDR3 DNA: TGTGCCAGCAGCTTAAAAAGACAGGCTTCTGGAAACACCATATATTTT; CDR3 protein: CASSLKRQASGNTIYF
D gene: TRBD2; clone size: NA; J gene: TRBJ2-1; V gene: TRBV10-3; CDR3 DNA: TGTGCCATCAGTGAGTTCGCTAGCGGGGGGGTCTACAATGAGCAGTTCTTC; CDR3 protein: CAISEFASGGVYNEQFF
D gene: NA; clone size: once; J gene: TRBJ2-5; V gene: TRBV21-1; CDR3 DNA: TGTGCCAGCAGCAAAAAAGGGGGTAATAACCAAGAGACCCAGTACTTC; CDR3 protein: CASSKKGGNNQETQYF
D gene: NA; clone size: NA; J gene: TRBJ2-5; V gene: TRBV5-1; CDR3 DNA: TGCGCCAGCAGCTTGGGGTTCGCGGGGGCCAACCAAGAGACCCAGTACTTC; CDR3 protein: CASSLGFAGANQETQYF
D gene: TRBD1; clone size: NA; J gene: TRBJ2-3; V gene: TRBV11-2; CDR3 DNA: TGTGCCAGCAGCCGAGCTTACGGGACAGGGGAAATCACAGATACGCAGTATTTT; CDR3 protein: CASSRAYGTGEITDTQYF
D gene: NA; clone size: few; J gene: TRBJ2-7; V gene: TRBV11-2; CDR3 DNA: TGTGCCAGCAGCTTAACTTTCGGGGATAGCTCCTACGAGCAGTACTTC; CDR3 protein: CASSLTFGDSSYEQYF
D gene: NA; clone size: NA; J gene: TRBJ2-7; V gene: TRBV19; CDR3 DNA: TGTGCCAGTAGTATACCGGGACCCATCTACGAGCAGTACTTC; CDR3 protein: CASSIPGPIYEQYF
D gene: TRBD1; clone size: few; J gene: TRBJ1-5; V gene: TRBV5-1; CDR3 DNA: TGCGCCAGCAGCTGGACAGGGGACAATCAGCCCCAGCATTTT; CDR3 protein: CASSWTGDNQPQHF
D gene: TRBD1; clone size: once; J gene: TRBJ2-2; V gene: TRBV4-1; CDR3 DNA: TGCGCCAGCAGCCTCCAGGGGGCGGACGGGGAGCTGTTTTTT; CDR3 protein: CASSLQGADGELFF
D gene: NA; clone size: NA; J gene: TRBJ1-1; V gene: TRBV4-3; CDR3 DNA: TGCGCCAGCAGCCAAGATAGCGGGGGGCATTTGAACACTGAAGCTTTCTTT; CDR3 protein: CASSQDSGGHLNTEAFF
D gene: TRBD2; clone size: NA; J gene: TRBJ2-5; V gene: TRBV6-1; CDR3 DNA: TGTGCCAGCAGTGAACTAGCGGGGGGGCCAGAGACCCAGTACTTC; CDR3 protein: CASSELAGGPETQYF
D gene: NA; clone size: NA; J gene: TRBJ2-7; V gene: TRBV6-5; CDR3 DNA: TGTGCCAGCAGTTTGGGGGATTCCCTAACCTACGAGCAGTACTTC; CDR3 protein: CASSLGDSLTYEQYF
D gene: NA; clone size: few; J gene: TRBJ1-3; V gene: TRBV10-2; CDR3 DNA: TGCGCCAGCAGTGAGTCGGGGGCTGGAAACACCATATATTTT; CDR3 protein: CASSESGAGNTIYF
D gene: TRBD1; clone size: NA; J gene: TRBJ1-4; V gene: TRBV28; CDR3 DNA: TGTGCCAGCAGCCGTGTGGGACAGGGGTATGAAAAACTGTTTTTT; CDR3 protein: CASSRVGQGYEKLFF
D gene: TRBD1; clone size: NA; J gene: TRBJ1-2; V gene: TRBV28; CDR3 DNA: TGTGCCAGCAGCTCCTTCGGGACAGGGAGTGGCTACACCTTC; CDR3 protein: CASSSFGTGSGYTF
D gene: NA; clone size: NA; J gene: TRBJ1-1; V gene: TRBV2; CDR3 DNA: TGTGCCAGCACCCCCGGGACTTTGAACACTGAAGCTTTCTTT; CDR3 protein: CASTPGTLNTEAFF
D gene: NA; clone size: NA; J gene: TRBJ1-2; V gene: TRBV6-1; CDR3 DNA: TGTGCCAGCAGTCACACAGGGAATAACTATGGCTACACCTTC; CDR3 protein: CASSHTGNNYGYTF
D gene: NA; clone size: NA; J gene: TRBJ1-5; V gene: TRBV18; CDR3 DNA: TGTGCCAGCTCACCACGTGGGATGGACCGTAATCAGCCCCAGCATTTT; CDR3 protein: CASSPRGMDRNQPQHF
D gene: NA; clone size: NA; J gene: TRBJ2-2; V gene: TRBV4-3; CDR3 DNA: TGCGCCAGCAGCCAAGAAAGTCGGGCAGCCGGGGAGCTGTTTTTT; CDR3 protein: CASSQESRAAGELFF
D gene: NA; clone size: NA; J gene: TRBJ2-2; V gene: TRBV4-2; CDR3 DNA: TGTGCCAGCAGCCAACATAGGGCGAACACCGGGGAGCTGTTTTTT; CDR3 protein: CASSQHRANTGELFF
D gene: NA; clone size: few; J gene: TRBJ1-6; V gene: TRBV4-2; CDR3 DNA: TGTGCCAGCAGCCAAGAACTGATCTCCTATAATTCACCCCTCCACTTT; CDR3 protein: CASSQELISYNSPLHF
D gene: NA; clone size: NA; J gene: TRBJ2-7; V gene: TRBV4-3; CDR3 DNA: TGCGCCAGCAGCCAAGGGGGGGCGCGGGACGAGCAGTACTTC; CDR3 protein: CASSQGGARDEQYF
D gene: TRBD1; clone size: NA; J gene: TRBJ1-1; V gene: TRBV5-1; CDR3 DNA: TGCGCCAGCAGCGAGGGACAGGGGGCGAGAGGTGAAGCTTTCTTT; CDR3 protein: CASSEGQGARGEAFF
D gene: NA; clone size: NA; J gene: TRBJ1-1; V gene: TRBV20-1; CDR3 DNA: TGCAGTGCTAGACTCTTGGCTGAAGCTTTCTTT; CDR3 protein: CSARLLAEAFF
D gene: NA; clone size: NA; J gene: TRBJ2-5; V gene: TRBV29-1; CDR3 DNA: TGCAGCGTTGAAGATCTAGAGGCTAGCCGATGGGCCGAAGAGACCCAGTACTTC; CDR3 protein: CSVEDLEASRWAEETQYF
D gene: TRBD1; clone size: NA; J gene: TRBJ1-1; V gene: TRBV6-1; CDR3 DNA: TGTGCCAGCAGGAGACAGGGGATGAACACTGAAGCTTTCTTT; CDR3 protein: CASRRQGMNTEAFF